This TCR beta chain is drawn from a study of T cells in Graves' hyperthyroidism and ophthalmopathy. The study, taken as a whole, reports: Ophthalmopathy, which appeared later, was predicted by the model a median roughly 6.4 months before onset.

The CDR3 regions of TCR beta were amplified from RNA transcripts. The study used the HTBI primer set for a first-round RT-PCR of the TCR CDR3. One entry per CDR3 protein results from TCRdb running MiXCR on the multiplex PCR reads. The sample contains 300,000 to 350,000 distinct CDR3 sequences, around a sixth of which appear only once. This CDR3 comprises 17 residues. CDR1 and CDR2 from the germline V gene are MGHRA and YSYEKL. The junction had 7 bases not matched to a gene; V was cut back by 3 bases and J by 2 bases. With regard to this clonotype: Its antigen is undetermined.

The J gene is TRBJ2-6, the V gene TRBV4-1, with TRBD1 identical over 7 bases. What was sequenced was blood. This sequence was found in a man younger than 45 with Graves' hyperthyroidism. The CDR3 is CASSHIDRVTGANVLTF. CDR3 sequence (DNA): TGCGCCAGCAGCCATATCGACAGGGTGACTGGGGCCAACGTCCTGACTTTC.